These 3 T cell receptor beta chains originate from one sample sequenced in a study of T cells in localized non-small cell lung cancer. Assay: immunoSEQ multiplex PCR; the TCRdb copy retains only in-frame clones and omits some. The data contain tens of thousands of clones, around 80% of them singletons. The sample was peripheral blood mononuclear cells, taken before any cancer treatment. The source of these receptors is a man between 35 and 75 years old with stage III lung adenocarcinoma.

V and J are TRBV29-1 and TRBJ1-2; 7 nucleotides match TRBD1. The V gene's germline CDR1 is SQVTM and CDR2 ANQGSEA. V trimming: 8 bases; J trimming: 7 bases; junction bases outside the gene matches: 16. The CDR3 runs 14 residues. The CDR3 here is CSITDQTGVRGYTF. The CDR3 DNA reads as TGCAGCATCACCGATCAAACAGGGGTCCGTGGCTACACCTTC.

The V gene is TRBV7-8, the J gene TRBJ2-7; D perhaps matches TRBD1 (6 bases). This CDR3 region has 14 residues. CDR1 SGHVS and CDR2 FQNEAQ come from the germline V gene. V lost 2 bases and J 2 bases, leaving 10 bases between the germline ends. CDR3 sequence reads: CASSLMTGTYEQYF. CDR3 nucleotides: TGTGCCAGCAGCTTAATGACAGGAACCTACGAGCAGTACTTC.

CDR3 protein: CASSTGREGADTQYF. The CDR3, as DNA: TGTGCCAGTAGTACAGGCAGGGAAGGGGCAGATACGCAGTATTTT. The chain employs TRBV19 and TRBJ2-3; tentative D call: TRBD1 (5 bases). CDR1 LNHDA and CDR2 SQIVND come from the germline V gene (reference sequence). The CDR3 totals 15 residues. The V and J ends lost 4 bases and 4 bases respectively, with 15 bases between them.